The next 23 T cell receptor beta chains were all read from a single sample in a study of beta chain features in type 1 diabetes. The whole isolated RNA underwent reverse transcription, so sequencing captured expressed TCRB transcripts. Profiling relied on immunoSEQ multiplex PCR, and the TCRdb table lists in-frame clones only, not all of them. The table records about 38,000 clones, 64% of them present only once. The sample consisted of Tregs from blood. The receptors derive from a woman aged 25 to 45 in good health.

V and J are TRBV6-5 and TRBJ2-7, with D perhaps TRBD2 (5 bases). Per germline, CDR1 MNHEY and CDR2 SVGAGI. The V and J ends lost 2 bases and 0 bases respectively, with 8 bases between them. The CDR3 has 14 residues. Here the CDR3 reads CASSYREYSYEQYF. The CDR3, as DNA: TGTGCCAGCAGTTACCGGGAATACTCCTACGAGCAGTACTTC.

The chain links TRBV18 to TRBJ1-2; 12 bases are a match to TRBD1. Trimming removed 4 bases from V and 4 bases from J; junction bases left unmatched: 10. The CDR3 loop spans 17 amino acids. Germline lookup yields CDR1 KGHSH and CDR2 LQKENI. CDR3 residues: CASSRPGQGAVFYGYTF. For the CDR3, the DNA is TGTGCCAGCTCACGTCCGGGACAGGGGGCTGTCTTCTATGGCTACACCTTC.

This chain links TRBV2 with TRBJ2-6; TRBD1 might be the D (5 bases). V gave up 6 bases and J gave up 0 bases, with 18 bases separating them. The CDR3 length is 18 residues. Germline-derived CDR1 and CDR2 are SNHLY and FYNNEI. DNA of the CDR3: TGTGCCAGCAGCGCAACAGGATATGTGGGCTCTGGGGCCAACGTCCTGACTTTC. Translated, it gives CASSATGYVGSGANVLTF.

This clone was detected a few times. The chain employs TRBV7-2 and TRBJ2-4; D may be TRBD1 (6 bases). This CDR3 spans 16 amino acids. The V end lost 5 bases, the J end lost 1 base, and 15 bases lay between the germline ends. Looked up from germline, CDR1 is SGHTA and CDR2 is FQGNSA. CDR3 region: CASSGGVGGAKNIQYF. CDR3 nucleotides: TGTGCCAGCAGCGGGGGCGTCGGCGGGGCCAAAAACATTCAGTACTTC.

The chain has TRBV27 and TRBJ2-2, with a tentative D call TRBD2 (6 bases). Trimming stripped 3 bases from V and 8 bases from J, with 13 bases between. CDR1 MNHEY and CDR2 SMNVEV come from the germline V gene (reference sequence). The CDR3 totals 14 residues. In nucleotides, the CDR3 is TGTGCCAGCAGTTTTCTCCCTAGCGCTGGGGAGCTGTTTTTT. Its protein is CASSFLPSAGELFF.

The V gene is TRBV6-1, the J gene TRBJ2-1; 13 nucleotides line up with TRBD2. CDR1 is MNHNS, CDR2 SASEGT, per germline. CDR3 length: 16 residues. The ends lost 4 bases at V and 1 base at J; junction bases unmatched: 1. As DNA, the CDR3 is TGTGCCAGCAGTGGGGGACTAGCGGGGTCCTACAATGAGCAGTTCTTC. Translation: CASSGGLAGSYNEQFF.

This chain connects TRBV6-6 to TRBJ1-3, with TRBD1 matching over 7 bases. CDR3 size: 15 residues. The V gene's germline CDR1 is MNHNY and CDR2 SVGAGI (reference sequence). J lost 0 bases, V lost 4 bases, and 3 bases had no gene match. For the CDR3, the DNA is TGTGCCAGCAGTTTAGACAGGGACTCTGGAAACACCATATATTTT. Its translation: CASSLDRDSGNTIYF.

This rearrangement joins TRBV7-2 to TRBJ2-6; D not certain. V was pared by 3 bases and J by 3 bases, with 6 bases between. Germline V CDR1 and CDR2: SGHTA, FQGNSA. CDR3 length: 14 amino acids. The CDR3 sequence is CASSFNSGANVLTF. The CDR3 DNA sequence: TGTGCCAGCAGCTTCAACAGTGGGGCCAACGTCCTGACTTTC.

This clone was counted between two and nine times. The CDR3: CASSFRQGATEQYF. CDR3 coding DNA: TGCGCCAGCAGCTTTCGACAGGGGGCTACCGAGCAGTACTTC. This chain uses TRBV5-1 with TRBJ2-7, with TRBD1 matching over 10 bases. This CDR3 region has 14 residues. Trimming at V came to 2 bases and at J to 6 bases, leaving 5 bases not matched to a gene. Germline assignment: CDR1 SGHRS and CDR2 YFSETQ.

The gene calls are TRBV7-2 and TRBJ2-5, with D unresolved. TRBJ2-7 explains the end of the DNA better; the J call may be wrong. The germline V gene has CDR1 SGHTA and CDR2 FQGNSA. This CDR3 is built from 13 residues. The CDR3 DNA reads TGTGCCAGCAGCTTATTTGAACGTTACGAGCAGTACTTC. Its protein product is CASSLFERYEQYF.

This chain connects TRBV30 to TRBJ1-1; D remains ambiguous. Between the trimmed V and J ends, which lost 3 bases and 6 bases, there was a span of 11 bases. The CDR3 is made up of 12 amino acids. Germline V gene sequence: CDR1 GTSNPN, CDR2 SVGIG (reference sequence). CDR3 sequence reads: CAWSPPPAEAFF. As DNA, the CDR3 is TGTGCCTGGAGCCCCCCTCCGGCTGAAGCTTTCTTT.

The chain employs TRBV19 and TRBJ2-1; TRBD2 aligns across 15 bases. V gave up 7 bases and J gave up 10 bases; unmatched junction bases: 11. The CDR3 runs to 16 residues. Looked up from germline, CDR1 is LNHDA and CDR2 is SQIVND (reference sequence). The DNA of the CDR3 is TGTGCCAGTACCCCTACCGGACTAGCGGGAGGGATGGAGCAGTTCTTC. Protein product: CASTPTGLAGGMEQFF. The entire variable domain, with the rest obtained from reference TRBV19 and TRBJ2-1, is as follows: DGGITQSPKYLFRKEGQNVTLSCEQNLNHDAMYWYRQDPGQGLRLIYYSQIVNDFQKGDIAEGYSVSREKKESFPLTVTSAQKNPTAFYLCASTPTGLAGGMEQFFGPGTRLTVL.

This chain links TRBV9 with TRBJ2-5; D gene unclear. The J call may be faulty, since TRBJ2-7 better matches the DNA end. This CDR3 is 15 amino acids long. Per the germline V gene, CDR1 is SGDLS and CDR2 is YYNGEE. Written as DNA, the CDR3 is TGTGCCAGCAGCGTAGGGGCAGCCAACTCCTACGAGCAGTACTTC. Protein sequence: CASSVGAANSYEQYF.

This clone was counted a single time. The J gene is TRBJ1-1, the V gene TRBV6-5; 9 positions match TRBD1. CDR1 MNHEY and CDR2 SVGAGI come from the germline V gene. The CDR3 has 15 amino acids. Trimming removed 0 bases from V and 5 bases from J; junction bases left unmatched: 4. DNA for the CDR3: TGTGCCAGCAGTTACTCTTGGACAGGGGTGACTGAAGCTTTCTTT. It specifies CASSYSWTGVTEAFF.

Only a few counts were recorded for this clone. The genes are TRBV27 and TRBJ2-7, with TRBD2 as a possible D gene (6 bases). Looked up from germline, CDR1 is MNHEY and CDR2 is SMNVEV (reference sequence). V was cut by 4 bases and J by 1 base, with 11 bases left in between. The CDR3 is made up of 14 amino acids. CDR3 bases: TGTGCCAGCAGTTCCCGGGGACTTTCCTACGAGCAGTACTTC. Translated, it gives CASSSRGLSYEQYF.

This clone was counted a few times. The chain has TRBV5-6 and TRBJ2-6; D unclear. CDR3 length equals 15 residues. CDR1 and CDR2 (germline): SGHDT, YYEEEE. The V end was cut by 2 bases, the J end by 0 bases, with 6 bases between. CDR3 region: CASSFPSSGANVLTF. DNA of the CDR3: TGTGCCAGCAGCTTTCCCAGCTCTGGGGCCAACGTCCTGACTTTC. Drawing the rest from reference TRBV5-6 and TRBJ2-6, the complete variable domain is DAGVTQSPTHLIKTRGQQVTLRCSPKSGHDTVSWYQQALGQGPQFIFQYYEEEERQRGNFPDRFSGHQFPNYSSELNVNALLLGDSALYLCASSFPSSGANVLTFGAGSRLTVL.

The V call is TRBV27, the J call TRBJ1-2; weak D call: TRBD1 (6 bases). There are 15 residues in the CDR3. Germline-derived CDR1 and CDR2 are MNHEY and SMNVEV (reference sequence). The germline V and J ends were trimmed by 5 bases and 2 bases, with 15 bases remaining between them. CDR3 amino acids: CASSTRGGVNYGYTF. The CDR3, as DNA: TGTGCCAGCAGTACCCGAGGGGGGGTGAACTATGGCTACACCTTC.

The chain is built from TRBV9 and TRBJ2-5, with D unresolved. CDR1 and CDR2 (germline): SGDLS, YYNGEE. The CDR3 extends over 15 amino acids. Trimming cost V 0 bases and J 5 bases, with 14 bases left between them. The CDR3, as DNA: TGTGCCAGCAGCGTAGGAATCCAGAAGGAGGAGACCCAGTACTTC. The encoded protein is CASSVGIQKEETQYF.

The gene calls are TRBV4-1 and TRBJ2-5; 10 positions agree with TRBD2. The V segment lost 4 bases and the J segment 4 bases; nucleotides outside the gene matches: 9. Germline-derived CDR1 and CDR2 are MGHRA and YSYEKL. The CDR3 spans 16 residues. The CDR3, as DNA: TGCGCCAGCAGCCTGCGGGTAGCGGGAGGTGGAGAGACCCAGTACTTC. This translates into CASSLRVAGGGETQYF.

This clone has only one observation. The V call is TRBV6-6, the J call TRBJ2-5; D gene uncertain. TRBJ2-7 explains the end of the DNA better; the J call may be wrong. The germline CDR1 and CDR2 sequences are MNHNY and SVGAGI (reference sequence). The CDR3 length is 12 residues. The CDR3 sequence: CASSSISYEQYF. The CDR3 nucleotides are TGTGCCAGCAGTTCGATCTCCTACGAGCAGTACTTC.

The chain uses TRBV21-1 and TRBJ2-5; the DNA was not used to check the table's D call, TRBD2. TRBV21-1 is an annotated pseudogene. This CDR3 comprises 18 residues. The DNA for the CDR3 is TGTGCCAGCAGCAAAGAGGTAAAAGCGGGAGGGCCGGAGGAGACCCAGTACTTC. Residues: CASSKEVKAGGPEETQYF.

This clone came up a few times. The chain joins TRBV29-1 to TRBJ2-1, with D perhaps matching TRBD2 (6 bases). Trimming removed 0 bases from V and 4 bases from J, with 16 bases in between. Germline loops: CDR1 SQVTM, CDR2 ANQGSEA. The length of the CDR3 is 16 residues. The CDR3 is CSVEDLEAGGYNEQFF. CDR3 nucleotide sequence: TGCAGCGTTGAAGATCTTGAGGCCGGGGGTTACAATGAGCAGTTCTTC.

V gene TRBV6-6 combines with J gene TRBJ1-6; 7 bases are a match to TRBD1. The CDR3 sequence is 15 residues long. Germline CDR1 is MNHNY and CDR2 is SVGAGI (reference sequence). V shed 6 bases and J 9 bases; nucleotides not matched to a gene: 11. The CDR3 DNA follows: TGTGCCAGCAGCCTCGGGACAGCAGGGGGTTCACCCCTCCACTTT. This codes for CASSLGTAGGSPLHF.